This TCR beta chain originates from a study of shared clonotypes between healthy human individuals. CDR3 size: 15 residues. Germline V lookup: CDR1 SGHRS, CDR2 YFSETQ. Between the trimmed V and J ends, which lost 2 bases and 0 bases, there was a span of 8 bases. The method was immunoSEQ multiplex PCR; TCRdb's version includes in-frame clones alone and lacks a portion of them. The table has approximately 2.4 million clones, around 95% seen once. The material sequenced was naive CD4+ T cells sorted from blood. The subset was: CD45RA+ positively selected. The rearrangement joins TRBV5-1 to TRBJ2-2, with D hard to call. The sequence came from a man younger than 35 in good health. CDR3 loop: CASSFELTNTGELFF. The CDR3 region has the DNA TGCGCCAGCAGCTTCGAGTTGACGAACACCGGGGAGCTGTTTTTT.